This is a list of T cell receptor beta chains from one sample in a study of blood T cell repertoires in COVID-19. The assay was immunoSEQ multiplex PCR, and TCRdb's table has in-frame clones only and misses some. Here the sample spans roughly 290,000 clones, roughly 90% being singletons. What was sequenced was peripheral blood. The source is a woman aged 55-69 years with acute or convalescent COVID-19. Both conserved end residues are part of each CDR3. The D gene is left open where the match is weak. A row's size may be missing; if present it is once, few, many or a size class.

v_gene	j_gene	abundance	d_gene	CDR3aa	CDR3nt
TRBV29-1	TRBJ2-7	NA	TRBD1	CSGAFDREKQYF	TGCAGCGGTGCCTTCGACAGGGAAAAGCAGTACTTC
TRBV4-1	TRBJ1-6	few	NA	CASSQVAVYNSPLHF	TGCGCCAGCAGCCAAGTGGCAGTTTATAATTCACCCCTCCACTTT
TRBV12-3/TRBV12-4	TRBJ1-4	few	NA	CASSGGKGVLFF	TGTGCCAGCAGCGGAGGAAAGGGAGTACTGTTTTTT
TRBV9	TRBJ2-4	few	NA	CASSVFDGMSKNIQYF	TGTGCCAGCAGCGTTTTTGACGGGATGTCCAAAAACATTCAGTACTTC
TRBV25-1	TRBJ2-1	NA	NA	CASSGRVDSERAYNEQFF	TGTGCCAGCAGTGGGAGGGTCGATAGTGAGCGTGCCTACAATGAGCAGTTCTTC
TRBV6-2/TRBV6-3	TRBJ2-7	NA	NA	CASSYPAQLYF	TGTGCCAGCAGTTACCCTGCACAGCTGTACTTC
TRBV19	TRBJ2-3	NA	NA	CASSSGQGVADTQYF	TGTGCCAGTAGCTCCGGGCAGGGTGTTGCAGATACGCAGTATTTT
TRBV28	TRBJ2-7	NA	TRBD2	CASRVPRGSTYEQYF	TGTGCCAGCAGGGTTCCGCGCGGGAGTACCTACGAGCAGTACTTC
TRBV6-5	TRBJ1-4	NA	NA	CASSYRTTPTNEKLFF	TGTGCCAGCAGTTACCGCACTACACCAACTAATGAAAAACTGTTTTTT
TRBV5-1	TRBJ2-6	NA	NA	CASSLYSPRMSTSGANVLTF	TGCGCCAGCAGCTTGTACAGTCCCCGAATGAGTACCTCTGGGGCCAACGTCCTGACTTTC
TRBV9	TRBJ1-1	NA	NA	CASSVVAGVDEAFF	TGTGCCAGCAGCGTAGTAGCCGGGGTTGATGAAGCTTTCTTT
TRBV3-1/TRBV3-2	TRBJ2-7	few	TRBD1	CASSRWTGGTYEQYF	TGTGCCAGCAGCCGTTGGACAGGGGGGACGTACGAGCAGTACTTC
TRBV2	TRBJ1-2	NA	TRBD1	CASSASTGNYGYTF	TGTGCCAGCAGTGCCTCGACAGGGAACTATGGCTACACCTTC
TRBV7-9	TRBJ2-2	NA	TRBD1	CASSFLDRASGELFF	TGTGCCAGCAGCTTTTTGGACAGGGCATCCGGGGAGCTGTTTTTT
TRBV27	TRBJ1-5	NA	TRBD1	CASSLTGDQPQHF	TGTGCCAGCAGTTTAACAGGGGACCAGCCCCAGCATTTT
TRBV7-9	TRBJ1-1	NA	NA	CASSSLVAKDTEAFF	TGTGCCAGCAGCAGTCTCGTAGCGAAGGACACTGAAGCTTTCTTT
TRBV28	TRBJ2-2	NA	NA	CASSDYFNTGELFF	TGTGCCAGCTCGGACTACTTTAACACCGGGGAGCTGTTTTTT
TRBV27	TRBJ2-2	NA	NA	CASSFSAGELFF	TGTGCCAGCAGTTTCTCTGCCGGGGAGCTGTTTTTT
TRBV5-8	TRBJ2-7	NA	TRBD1	CASPGQGVHEQYF	TGTGCCAGCCCCGGACAGGGGGTACACGAGCAGTACTTC
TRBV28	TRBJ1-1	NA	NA	CATLDGGERAFF	TGTGCCACCTTGGACGGGGGAGAACGAGCTTTCTTT
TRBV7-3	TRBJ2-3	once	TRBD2	CASSLAGPSADTQYF	TGTGCCAGCAGCCTAGCGGGGCCCTCGGCTGATACGCAGTATTTT
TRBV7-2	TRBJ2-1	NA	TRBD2	CASSSGTSGYNEQFF	TGTGCCAGCAGCTCCGGGACTAGCGGTTACAATGAGCAGTTCTTC
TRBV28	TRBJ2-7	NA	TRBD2	CASSLPQGLTYEQYF	TGTGCCAGCAGTTTACCTCAGGGACTAACCTACGAGCAGTACTTC
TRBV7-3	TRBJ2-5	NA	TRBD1	CASSLEPQGGETQYF	TGTGCCAGCAGCTTAGAACCACAGGGGGGAGAGACCCAGTACTTC
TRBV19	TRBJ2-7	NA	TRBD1	CASSQRRQGTYEQYF	TGTGCCAGTAGTCAGAGGAGACAGGGGACCTACGAGCAGTACTTC
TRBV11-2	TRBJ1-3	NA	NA	CATSSITGMGNTIYF	TGTGCCACCAGTTCAATCACAGGGATGGGAAACACCATATATTTT
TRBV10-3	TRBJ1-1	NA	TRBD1	CAISDHRRTGNTEAFF	TGTGCCATCAGTGACCATCGTCGGACAGGGAACACTGAAGCTTTCTTT
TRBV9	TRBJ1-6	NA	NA	CASSVDPGLDSPLHF	TGTGCCAGCAGCGTCGATCCAGGGCTGGATTCACCCCTCCACTTT
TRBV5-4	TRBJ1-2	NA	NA	CASSLGGLGYTF	TGTGCCAGCAGCTTGGGAGGTCTCGGCTACACCTTC
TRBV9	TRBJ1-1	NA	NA	CASSALQGPEAFF	TGTGCCAGCAGCGCCCTCCAGGGCCCTGAAGCTTTCTTT
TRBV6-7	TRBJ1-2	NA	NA	CASSYTAMYFDGYTF	TGTGCCAGCAGTTACACCGCCATGTACTTCGATGGCTACACCTTC
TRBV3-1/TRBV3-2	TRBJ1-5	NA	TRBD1	CASSQGQGGQPQHF	TGTGCCAGCAGCCAGGGACAGGGGGGACAGCCCCAGCATTTT
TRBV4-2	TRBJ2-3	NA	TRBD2	CASSPTSPTDTQYF	TGTGCCAGCAGCCCGACTAGCCCAACAGATACGCAGTATTTT
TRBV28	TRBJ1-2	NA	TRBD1	CASSLMRMAGGYFGYTF	TGTGCCAGCAGTTTAATGAGGATGGCAGGGGGATATTTCGGCTACACCTTC
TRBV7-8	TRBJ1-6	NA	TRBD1	CASSLQEAGGYNSPLHF	TGTGCCAGCAGCTTACAAGAGGCAGGGGGCTATAATTCACCCCTCCACTTT
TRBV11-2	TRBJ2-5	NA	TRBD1	CASSLGQGAVGETQYF	TGTGCCAGCAGCTTGGGACAGGGGGCGGTAGGCGAGACCCAGTACTTC
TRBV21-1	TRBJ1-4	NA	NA	CASSKGTGTPYEKLFF	TGTGCCAGCAGCAAAGGGACAGGGACGCCTTATGAAAAACTGTTTTTT
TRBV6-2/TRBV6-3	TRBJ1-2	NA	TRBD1	CASSRQGLVYTF	TGTGCCAGCAGCAGACAGGGACTTGTCTACACCTTC
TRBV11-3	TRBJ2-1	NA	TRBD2	CASSQIRGGFGEQFF	TGTGCCAGCAGCCAGATCCGGGGGGGCTTCGGGGAGCAGTTCTTC
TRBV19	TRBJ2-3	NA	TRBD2	CASSTPGLADTQYF	TGTGCCAGTAGTACCCCCGGACTAGCAGATACGCAGTATTTT
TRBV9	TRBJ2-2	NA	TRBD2	CASSPGLAGEENGELFF	TGTGCCAGCAGCCCCGGACTAGCGGGGGAAGAAAACGGGGAGCTGTTTTTT
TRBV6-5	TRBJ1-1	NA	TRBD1	CASRGQGGTEAFF	TGTGCCAGCAGAGGACAGGGCGGGACTGAAGCTTTCTTT